These T cell receptor beta chains were read from a single sample in a study of cytomegalovirus exposure and HLA in healthy donors. Libraries were prepared by immunoSEQ multiplex PCR; TCRdb keeps only in-frame clonotypes and omits some of them. The table has about 82,000 clones, approximately 93% seen once. Sequencing input: PBMCs. The receptors were sampled from a man between 18 and 29 years old in good health and CMV-seronegative. Both conserved end residues are trimmed from each CDR3. Not all rows give a size; the values are once, few, many and, for expanded clones, a class.

>-|11|TRBJ1-1|TRBV11-3
ASSWRGARKAF
>-|14|TRBJ2-6|TRBV11-2
ASSPVRGGGANVLT
>-|16|TRBJ1-5|TRBV10-3
AISEAKGVPGSNQPQH
>-|11|TRBJ1-5|TRBV15
ATSTQGNQPQH
>-|14|TRBJ1-1|TRBV29-1
SVGGQEPYRDTEAF
>once|11|TRBJ2-2|TRBV4-2
ASSQELTGELF
>once|13|TRBJ1-1|TRBV25-1
ASSDSRGGNTEAF
>-|12|TRBJ1-1|TRBV7-9
ASSRQGGPNEAF
>-|17|TRBJ1-4|TRBV30
AWRKDWGQGAATNEKLF
>-|13|TRBJ1-2|TRBV5-1
ASSRTGSANYGYT
>-|12|TRBJ2-7|TRBV29-1
SVARTVTRYEQY
>-|14|TRBJ1-2|TRBV5-6
ASSPYRGAANYGYT
>-|15|TRBJ2-1|TRBV29-1
SVDGRASGGRYNEQF
>few|11|TRBJ2-1|TRBV6-6
ASGVSGGVEQF
>-|16|TRBJ2-1|TRBV27
ASSTNWYARGGGDEQF
>-|12|TRBJ2-1|TRBV5-1
ASSPGQDHNEQF
>-|12|TRBJ1-1|TRBV27
ASSHREVNTEAF
>-|12|TRBJ2-7|TRBV18
ASSPGQGAGEQY
>-|12|TRBJ2-7|TRBV10-3
AISAGTGAPEQY
>-|13|TRBJ2-5|TRBV7-8
ASSWRGTVQETQY